This TCR beta chain came from a study of blood T cell repertoires in COVID-19. The overall study: Sources were T cells, B-cell-depleted T cells, or PBMCs; the material itself was cDNA or gDNA.

V was clipped by 4 bases and J by 7 bases, with 13 bases between them. CDR1 MNHEY and CDR2 SVGAGI come from the germline V gene. The CDR3 extends over 13 amino acids. TCRdb's table, derived via immunoSEQ multiplex PCR, lists solely in-frame clones and lacks some. The sample lists a few hundred thousand clones, roughly nine tenths seen once, with about 1.2% in the top ten. The source material was PBMCs or T cells enriched from blood (not recorded which). V gene TRBV6-5 combines with J gene TRBJ1-1; D call uncertain. The receptor's source is a human donor in a cohort exposed to, infected with or recovered from COVID-19 (not recorded which). The donor label of this sample is uncertain. CDR3 sequence reads: CASSFRPVGEAFF. CDR3 nucleotides: TGTGCCAGCAGTTTCCGTCCTGTCGGTGAAGCTTTCTTT.